What follows describes a single TCR beta chain. Time point denoted: newly diagnosed GD, antithyroid drugs for less than 3 months. Extracted PBMC RNA gave rise to the TCR library. This entry belongs to a study of regulatory T cells in long-lasting Graves disease. Both iRepertoire HTBI primers and Arm-PCR of CDR3 regions were used to build the TCR beta libraries. TCRdb processed the multiplex PCR reads anew with MiXCR; each CDR3 protein has one entry. The data contain roughly 500,000 distinct CDR3 sequences, approximately 15% of them singletons. This CDR3 region has 14 residues. CDR1 and CDR2 (germline): LNHDA, SQIVND (reference sequence). Trimming cost V 1 base and J 0 bases, with 7 bases left between them. These data were also reused for a study on T cells in Graves' hyperthyroidism and ophthalmopathy. Turning to that study: HTBI primers were employed in a first-round RT-PCR of the TCR CDR3.

The origin of this receptor is a woman between 45 and 60 years old with Graves disease. Sequences were derived from peripheral blood mononuclear cells (PBMCs), sampled at new diagnosis, from a patient treated with antithyroid drugs. V and J are TRBV19 and TRBJ2-7; D possibly corresponds to TRBD1 (6 bases). The CDR3 DNA follows: TGTGCCAGTAGTATAGGGACAGTCTCCTACGAGCAGTACTTC. Translating it yields CASSIGTVSYEQYF.